Only a few counts were recorded for the clone carrying this T cell receptor beta chain. This sample is part of a study of identical twins. Template switching created a universal primer site, and the cDNA included unique molecular identifiers. TCRdb re-called the 5' RACE reads with MiXCR, one entry per CDR3 protein. The sample comprises 700,000 or so distinct CDR3 sequences, 8.6% of which are singletons, and approximately 0.94% rests with the top ten. Looked up from germline, CDR1 is KGHSH and CDR2 is LQKENI. The V and J ends lost 3 bases and 2 bases respectively, with 9 bases between them. The CDR3 consists of 14 residues. The same sample was also studied in work on yellow fever vaccine responses in identical twins.

The sequenced sample was PBMCs. This chain joins TRBV18 and TRBJ2-3; the D is unclear. The TCR originated in a woman under 30 in good health. CDR3 DNA: TGTGCCAGCTCACCCTGGCAGACCACAGATACGCAGTATTTT. Amino acid sequence: CASSPWQTTDTQYF.